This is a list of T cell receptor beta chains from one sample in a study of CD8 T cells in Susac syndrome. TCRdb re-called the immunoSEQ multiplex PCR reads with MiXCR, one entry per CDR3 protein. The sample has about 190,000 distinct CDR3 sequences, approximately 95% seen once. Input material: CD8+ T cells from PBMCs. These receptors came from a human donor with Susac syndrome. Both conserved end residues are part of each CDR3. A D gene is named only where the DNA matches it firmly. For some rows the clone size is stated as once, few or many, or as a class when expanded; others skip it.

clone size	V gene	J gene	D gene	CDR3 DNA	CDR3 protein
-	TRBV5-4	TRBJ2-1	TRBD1	TGTGCCAGCAGTTCCTTTGGGACAGGGAGCAATGAGCAGTTCTTC	CASSSFGTGSNEQFF
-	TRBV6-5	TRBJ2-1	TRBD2	TGTGCCAGCAGTTCCACGAGCGGGAGCATTGGGGAGCAGTTCTTC	CASSSTSGSIGEQFF
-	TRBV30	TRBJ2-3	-	TGTGCCTGGTCCCCCCCCTGGAAGGGCGTGCATACGCAGTATTTT	CAWSPPWKGVHTQYF
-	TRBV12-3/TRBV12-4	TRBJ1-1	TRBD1	TGTGCCAGCAGCCAGGACAGGGTGAGAGCTTTCTTT	CASSQDRVRAFF
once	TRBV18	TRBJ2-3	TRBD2	TGTGCCAGCTCACCATCGATTAGCGGGAGATTGGCTGATACGCAGTATTTT	CASSPSISGRLADTQYF
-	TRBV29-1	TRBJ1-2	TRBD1	TGCAGCGTCCTTGGGGGACAGGGTGAATTC	CSVLGGQGEF
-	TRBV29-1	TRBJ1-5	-	TGCAGCGTTCTTTCGGCGGGTGGTCAGCCCCAGCATTTT	CSVLSAGGQPQHF
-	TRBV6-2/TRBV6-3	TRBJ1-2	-	TGTGCCAGCAGTTACGACGACAGCGGAAACTATGGCTACACCTTC	CASSYDDSGNYGYTF
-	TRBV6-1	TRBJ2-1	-	TGTGCCAGCAGTCTTCAATTCAGGGGTCTAGCCTACAATGAGCAGTTCTTC	CASSLQFRGLAYNEQFF
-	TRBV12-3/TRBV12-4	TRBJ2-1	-	TGTGCCAGCAACCCTCCCACAGGGTCGCGGTACAATGAGCAGTTCTTC	CASNPPTGSRYNEQFF
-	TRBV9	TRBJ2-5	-	TGTGCCAGCAGCGCACAAGCCGAGCCCCAAGAGACCCAGTACTTC	CASSAQAEPQETQYF
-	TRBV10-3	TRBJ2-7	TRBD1	TGTGCCATCAGTGAGTCGAACAGGGGAAACTACGAGCAGTACTTC	CAISESNRGNYEQYF
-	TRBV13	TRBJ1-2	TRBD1	TGTGCCAGCAGCTCCGGGACAGGGGCGGAGTATGGCTACACCTTC	CASSSGTGAEYGYTF
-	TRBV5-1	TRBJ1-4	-	TGCGCCAGCAGCTTGACAACAACTAATGAAAAACTGTTTTTT	CASSLTTTNEKLFF
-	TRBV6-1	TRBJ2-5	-	TGTGCCAGCAGTGAATTCGGAGAGACCCAGTACTTC	CASSEFGETQYF
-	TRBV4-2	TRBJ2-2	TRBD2	TGTGCCAGCAGCCAAGATATACTAGCGGAAAACACCGGGGAGCTGTTTTTT	CASSQDILAENTGELFF
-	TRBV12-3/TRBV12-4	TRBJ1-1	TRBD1	TGTGCCAGCAGGTGGGAACAGGGGATGAACACTGAAGCTTTCTTT	CASRWEQGMNTEAFF
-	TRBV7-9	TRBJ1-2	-	TGTGCCAGCAACCCCACCGGGGACTATGGCTACACCTTC	CASNPTGDYGYTF
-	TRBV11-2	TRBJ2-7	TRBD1	TGTGCCAGCAGCTTCCCCGGGACAGGGGTCGAGCAGTACTTC	CASSFPGTGVEQYF
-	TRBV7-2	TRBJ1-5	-	TGTGCCAGCAGCTTAGGTCGCAGGGGTAATCATCCCCAGCATTTT	CASSLGRRGNHPQHF
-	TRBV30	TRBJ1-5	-	TGTGCCTGGAGTCTCGGCAGTAGCAATCAGCCCCAGCATTTT	CAWSLGSSNQPQHF
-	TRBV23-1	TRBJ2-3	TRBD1	TGCGCCAGCAGTCATCCGGGACAGGGGGGGGTCACAGATACGCAGTATTTT	CASSHPGQGGVTDTQYF
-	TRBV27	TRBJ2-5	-	TGTGCCAGCAGTTTAGGGACGGAACTGAAGACCCAGTACTTC	CASSLGTELKTQYF
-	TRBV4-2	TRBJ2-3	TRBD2	TGTGCCAGCAGCCAAGTTGTGCTGCGGGAGGAACCAGATACGCAGTATTTT	CASSQVVLREEPDTQYF
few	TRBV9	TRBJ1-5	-	TGTGCCAGCAGCGTAGAGGGTTATAGCAATCAGCCCCAGCATTTT	CASSVEGYSNQPQHF
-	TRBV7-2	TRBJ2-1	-	TGTGCCAGCAGCCGAGGGGCTGACAATGAGCAGTTCTTC	CASSRGADNEQFF
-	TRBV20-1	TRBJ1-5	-	TGCAGTGCTAGGAGCCTGGGCAATCAGCCCCAGCATTTT	CSARSLGNQPQHF
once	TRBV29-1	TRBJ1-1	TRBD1	TGCAGCGTTGCGACAGGGAGAGGGGGTGACACTGAAGCTTTCTTT	CSVATGRGGDTEAFF
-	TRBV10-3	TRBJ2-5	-	TGTGCCACCCGGGCAGGGGAAGAGACCCAGTACTTC	CATRAGEETQYF
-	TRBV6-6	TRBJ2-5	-	TGTGCCAGCAGTTACCTAGACGGTGAGACCCAGTACTTC	CASSYLDGETQYF
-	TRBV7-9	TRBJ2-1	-	TGTGCCAGCAGCTCCGAAGTAGCGTGGCAGTTCTTC	CASSSEVAWQFF
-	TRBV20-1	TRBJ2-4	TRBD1	TGCAGTGCCAGACAGGGGGGCGACATTCAGTACTTC	CSARQGGDIQYF
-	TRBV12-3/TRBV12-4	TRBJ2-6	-	TGTGCCAGCAGCCGAGCCTCAGGCAGTGGGGCCAACGTCCTGACTTTC	CASSRASGSGANVLTF
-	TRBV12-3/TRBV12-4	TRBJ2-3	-	TGTGCCAGCAGCTCCCGGCCCAATACGCAGTATTTT	CASSSRPNTQYF
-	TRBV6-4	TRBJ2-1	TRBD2	TGTGCCAGCAGTGGCTTAGCGGGGGGTCTTCAGTTCTTC	CASSGLAGGLQFF
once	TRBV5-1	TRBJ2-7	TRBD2	TGCGCCAGCAGCTTGGCCGACGGCGGGAGGGCCTACGAGCAGTACTTC	CASSLADGGRAYEQYF
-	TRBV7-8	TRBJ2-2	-	TGTGCCAGCAGCCCGATCTTCTCTCGGCAGGGGTACACCGGGGAGCTGTTTTTT	CASSPIFSRQGYTGELFF
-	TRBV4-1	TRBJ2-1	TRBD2	TGCGCCAGCAGGGGGACTAGCGGGGACAATGAGCAGTTCTTC	CASRGTSGDNEQFF
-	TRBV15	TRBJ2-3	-	TGTGCCACCAGCCTCGTGGTAGACACAGATACGCAGTATTTT	CATSLVVDTDTQYF
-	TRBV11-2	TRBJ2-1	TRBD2	TGTGCCAGCAGAAATCTAGCGGGGGGGCTCCACAATGAGCAGTTCTTC	CASRNLAGGLHNEQFF
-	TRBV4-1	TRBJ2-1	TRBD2	TGCGCCAGCAGCCAACGCCCGGGACTAGGTTTTACCAATGAGCAGTTCTTC	CASSQRPGLGFTNEQFF